Listed below are T cell receptor beta chains from one sample, sequenced in a study of T cell repertoires in cytomegalovirus infection. These receptors have no identified antigens. TCRdb passed the reads through MiXCR, listing each CDR3 protein once. The sample has around 430,000 distinct CDR3 sequences, roughly 42% seen once. This specimen consisted of cultured PBMCs, obtained from culture after CMV antigen stimulation. The receptors shown here come from a human donor in good health (CMV status not recorded). Some clones in this sample may be carry-over from other donors' samples. Each CDR3 is given with its conserved first and last residue.

v_gene,CDR3aa
TRBV19,CASSIVGGNNSPLHF
TRBV20-1,CSARAHGGELFF
TRBV9,CASSPIRVDTQYF
TRBV11-2,CASSEYGLITDTQYF
TRBV10-2,CASSDFAGLNQPQHF
TRBV7-2,CASSYGTRHSGNTIYF
TRBV20-1,CSAGGISGNTIYF
TRBV18,CASSPRESVAGELFF
TRBV7-2,CASRPTGTRIVEQFF
TRBV20-1,CSARPSMQLEQYF
TRBV20-1,CSARDLQGAFNIQYF
TRBV7-2,CASSLTIAGASYNEQFF
TRBV7-2,CASSFGRAATGELFF
TRBV7-2,CASTYGEKLFF
TRBV7-2,CASSPTQVRTEAFF
TRBV15,CATSKGGAGSNEQFF
TRBV4-3,CASSQDGLARRNEQFF
TRBV27,CASRPGPRLEKLFF